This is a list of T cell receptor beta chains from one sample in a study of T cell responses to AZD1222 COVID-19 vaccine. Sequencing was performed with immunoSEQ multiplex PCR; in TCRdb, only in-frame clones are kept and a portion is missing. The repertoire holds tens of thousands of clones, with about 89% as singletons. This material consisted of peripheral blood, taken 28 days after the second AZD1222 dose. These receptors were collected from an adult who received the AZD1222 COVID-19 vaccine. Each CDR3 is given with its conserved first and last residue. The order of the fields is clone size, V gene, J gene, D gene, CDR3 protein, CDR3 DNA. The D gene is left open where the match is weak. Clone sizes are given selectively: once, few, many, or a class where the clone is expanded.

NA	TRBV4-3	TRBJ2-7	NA	CASSQDYGNRAYEQYF	TGCGCCAGCAGCCAAGATTATGGAAACAGGGCCTACGAGCAGTACTTC
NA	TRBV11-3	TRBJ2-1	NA	CASSSGPEQFF	TGTGCCAGCAGCTCTGGACCGGAGCAGTTCTTC
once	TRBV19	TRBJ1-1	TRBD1	CASKGTGVRGIMNTEAFF	TGTGCCAGTAAGGGCACAGGGGTGAGGGGCATCATGAACACTGAAGCTTTCTTT
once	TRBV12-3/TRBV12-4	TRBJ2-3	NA	CASSLRDTQYF	TGTGCCAGCAGTTTACGGGATACGCAGTATTTT
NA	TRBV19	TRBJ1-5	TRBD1	CASSTLDRGGNQPQHF	TGTGCCAGTAGTACCCTGGACAGGGGAGGGAATCAGCCCCAGCATTTT
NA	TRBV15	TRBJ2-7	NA	CATSRLRDKTYEQYF	TGTGCCACCAGCAGACTCCGGGACAAGACGTACGAGCAGTACTTC
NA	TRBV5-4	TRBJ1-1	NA	CASSMGGYSTEAFF	TGTGCCAGCAGCATGGGGGGCTACAGCACTGAAGCTTTCTTT
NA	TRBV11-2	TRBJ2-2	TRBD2	CASSNGGLAGGLGELFF	TGTGCCAGCAGCAACGGGGGACTAGCGGGAGGGCTCGGGGAGCTGTTTTTT
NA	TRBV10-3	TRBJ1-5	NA	CAISELGDNQPQHF	TGTGCCATCAGTGAGTTAGGGGATAATCAGCCCCAGCATTTT
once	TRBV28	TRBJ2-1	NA	CASSLGWSDEYNEQFF	TGTGCCAGCAGTTTAGGGTGGTCCGATGAGTACAATGAGCAGTTCTTC
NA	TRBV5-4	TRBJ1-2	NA	CASSPAGLTNYGYTF	TGTGCCAGCAGCCCAGCGGGACTTACTAACTATGGCTACACCTTC
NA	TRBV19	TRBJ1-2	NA	CASISNPGQPYGYTF	TGTGCCAGTATATCAAACCCTGGACAGCCCTATGGCTACACCTTC
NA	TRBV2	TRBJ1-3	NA	CASSVQQIISGNTIYF	TGTGCCAGCAGTGTACAACAGATTATCTCTGGAAACACCATATATTTT
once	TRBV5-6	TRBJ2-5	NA	CASSLPAWGETQYF	TGTGCCAGCAGCTTACCTGCGTGGGGGGAGACCCAGTACTTC
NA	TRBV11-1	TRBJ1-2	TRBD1	CASSRDSLYGYTF	TGTGCCAGCAGCCGGGACAGTCTCTATGGCTACACCTTC
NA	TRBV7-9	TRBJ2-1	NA	CASSLPLGDEQFF	TGTGCCAGCAGCTTACCCCTGGGGGATGAGCAGTTCTTC
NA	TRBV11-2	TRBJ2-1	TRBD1	CASSRGQGVYNEQFF	TGTGCCAGCAGCCGGGGACAGGGGGTTTACAATGAGCAGTTCTTC
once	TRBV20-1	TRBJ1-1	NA	CSANRAGTAFF	TGCAGTGCTAATAGGGCGGGTACCGCTTTCTTT
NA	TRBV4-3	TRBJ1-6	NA	CASSQGTEGSPLHF	TGCGCCAGCAGCCAAGGTACGGAAGGATCACCCCTCCACTTT
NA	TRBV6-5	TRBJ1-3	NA	CASSMTGVSGNTIYF	TGTGCCAGCAGCATGACAGGCGTCTCTGGAAACACCATATATTTT
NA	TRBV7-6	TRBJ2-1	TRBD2	CASSPTGLAGAYNEQFF	TGTGCCAGCAGCCCCACCGGGCTAGCGGGAGCCTACAATGAGCAGTTCTTC
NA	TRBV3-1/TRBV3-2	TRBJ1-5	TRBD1	CASSPGTDSNQPQHF	TGTGCCAGCAGCCCCGGGACAGATAGCAATCAGCCCCAGCATTTT
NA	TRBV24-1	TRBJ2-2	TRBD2	CATSKLAGGNTGELFF	TGTGCCACCAGCAAACTAGCGGGAGGGAACACCGGGGAGCTGTTTTTT